The 14 T cell receptor beta chains given below trace back to one sample, sequenced in a study of T cell changes during pregnancy in multiple sclerosis. Assay used: immunoSEQ multiplex PCR; TCRdb lists only in-frame clones, some missing. The sample has around 130,000 clones; approximately 93% are singletons. The sample in question was peripheral blood, obtained before pregnancy. The receptors come from a female donor with multiple sclerosis, enrolled in a pregnancy study.

The chain recombines TRBV30 with TRBJ1-1; perhaps TRBD1 as D (6 bases). This CDR3 contains 14 residues. Germline V CDR1 and CDR2: GTSNPN, SVGIG (reference sequence). The V end lost 0 bases, the J end lost 4 bases, and 12 bases lay between the germline ends. DNA of the CDR3: TGTGCCTGGAGTGTTGGGGGGGCTGGCACTGAAGCTTTCTTT. Residues: CAWSVGGAGTEAFF.

The rearrangement joins TRBV28 to TRBJ1-4; a possible D gene is TRBD1 (5 bases). V was clipped by 7 bases and J by 7 bases, with 19 bases between them. Germline values: CDR1 MDHEN, CDR2 SYDVKM. This CDR3 has 15 amino acids. CDR3 residues: CASIAAGTLTEKLFF. In DNA, the CDR3 is TGTGCCAGCATTGCTGCCGGGACTTTGACTGAAAAACTGTTTTTT.

Written as DNA, the CDR3 is TGTGCCAGCAGTGCGTTAGCGGGTCAGAGGAGCGAGCAGTACTTC. Translating it yields CASSALAGQRSEQYF. The chain links TRBV6-1 to TRBJ2-7, with TRBD2 matching 7 bases. This CDR3 is built from 15 residues. Germline CDR1 reads MNHNS; CDR2 reads SASEGT. Losses at the gene ends were 4 bases for V and 6 bases for J; bases not matched to a gene: 12.

The J gene is TRBJ2-3, the V gene TRBV5-1, with 9 bases identical to TRBD2. Trimming at V came to 8 bases and at J to 4 bases, leaving 11 bases not matched to a gene. CDR1 and CDR2 (germline): SGHRS, YFSETQ. The CDR3 runs to 15 residues. The CDR3 spells CASSPGLADSDTQYF. The CDR3, as DNA: TGCGCCAGTAGCCCGGGACTAGCAGACTCAGATACGCAGTATTTT.

This sequence joins TRBV28 and TRBJ2-7; perhaps TRBD2 as D (6 bases). Trimming left V 2 bases short and J 5 bases short, with 13 bases between. Germline CDR1 MDHEN, CDR2 SYDVKM. The CDR3 extends over 14 amino acids. As DNA, the CDR3 is TGTGCCAGCAGTTTAATACGGGAGCCCAACGAGCAGTACTTC. Its translation: CASSLIREPNEQYF.

This clone occurred once. The chain employs TRBV28 and TRBJ2-7; D may be TRBD2 (6 bases). The V end lost 4 bases, the J end lost 1 base, and 17 bases lay between the germline ends. Germline values: CDR1 MDHEN, CDR2 SYDVKM. The CDR3 length is 16 residues. CDR3 residues: CASSSPATRGSYEQYF. CDR3 nucleotides: TGTGCCAGCAGTTCCCCTGCTACCCGGGGGTCCTACGAGCAGTACTTC.

This clone has a handful of counts. The gene calls are TRBV6-1 and TRBJ1-6; D might be TRBD1 (5 bases). Germline CDR1 is MNHNS and CDR2 is SASEGT. V gave up 1 base and J gave up 10 bases, with 11 bases separating them. The CDR3 totals 14 residues. CDR3 loop: CASSEGQTLSPLHF. In DNA, the CDR3 is TGTGCCAGCAGTGAAGGACAGACCTTGTCACCCCTCCACTTT.

A single count supports this clone. CDR3 loop: CASSARTRPQETQYF. The CDR3, as DNA: TGTGCCAGCAGTGCGCGGACTAGACCCCAAGAGACCCAGTACTTC. The chain is built from TRBV25-1 and TRBJ2-5; 7 bases align to TRBD2. After removal of 4 bases from V and 1 base from J, the junction contained 6 bases not matched to a gene. This CDR3 is built from 15 residues. Germline CDR1 is MGHDK and CDR2 is SYGVNS.

This clone was recorded a few times. The chain couples TRBV6-5 to TRBJ1-6, with 7 bases matching TRBD1. The CDR3 runs 15 residues. Germline V gene sequence: CDR1 MNHEY, CDR2 SVGAGI. The trim removed 5 bases at V and 13 bases at J, leaving 14 bases unmatched. The CDR3 DNA reads as TGTGCCAGCAGTATGAAACAGGGGCTGTACTTGCCCCTCCACTTT. Translation gives CASSMKQGLYLPLHF.

The chain combines TRBV7-6 with TRBJ2-7; 8 bases match TRBD2. The germline gives CDR1 SGHVS, CDR2 FNYEAQ. The J segment lost 1 base and the V segment lost 5 bases, leaving 13 bases of the junction unmatched. The CDR3 has 17 amino acids. The CDR3 reads CASSPFKVGGVSYEQYF. The CDR3, as DNA: TGTGCCAGCAGCCCATTTAAGGTCGGGGGGGTATCCTACGAGCAGTACTTC. Complete variable domain (other parts from reference TRBV7-6 and TRBJ2-7): GAGVSQSPRYKVTKRGQDVALRCDPISGHVSLYWYRQALGQGPEFLTYFNYEAQQDKSGLPNDRFSAERPEGSISTLTIQRTEQRDSAMYRCASSPFKVGGVSYEQYFGPGTRLTVT.

The chain combines TRBV10-3 with TRBJ1-3; 10 bases are a match to TRBD1. Germline CDR1 and CDR2: ENHRY and SYGVKD. The CDR3 spans 14 residues. DNA of the CDR3: TGTGCGGGGGGACAGGGGCACTCTGGAAACACCATATATTTT. It is translated as CAGGQGHSGNTIYF.

The J gene is TRBJ1-2, the V gene TRBV4-1; no clear D. V was shortened by 1 base and J by 6 bases, with 12 bases between the two germline ends. CDR1 is MGHRA and CDR2 is YSYEKL in the germline V gene. This CDR3 has 14 residues. The CDR3 coding sequence is TGCGCCAGCAGCCAAGGACGAGAGGGCGATGGCTACACCTTC. This gives the protein CASSQGREGDGYTF.

This chain connects TRBV11-2 to TRBJ1-2; D gene ambiguous. Germline V CDR1 and CDR2: SGHAT, FQNNGV. CDR3 length: 14 amino acids. Trimming cost V 0 bases and J 8 bases, with 13 bases left between them. The CDR3 loop reads CASSLDPKVRGYTF. In nucleotides, the CDR3 is TGTGCCAGCAGCTTAGATCCGAAAGTGAGAGGCTACACCTTC.

This chain uses TRBV18 with TRBJ2-1; 8 bases align to TRBD2. In germline, CDR1 is KGHSH, CDR2 LQKENI. V was pared by 6 bases and J by 0 bases, with 4 bases of the junction left unmatched. CDR3 length: 15 residues. The CDR3 DNA is TGTGCCAGCTCTCGCAGCGGGGGCTCCTACAATGAGCAGTTCTTC. It yields the protein CASSRSGGSYNEQFF.